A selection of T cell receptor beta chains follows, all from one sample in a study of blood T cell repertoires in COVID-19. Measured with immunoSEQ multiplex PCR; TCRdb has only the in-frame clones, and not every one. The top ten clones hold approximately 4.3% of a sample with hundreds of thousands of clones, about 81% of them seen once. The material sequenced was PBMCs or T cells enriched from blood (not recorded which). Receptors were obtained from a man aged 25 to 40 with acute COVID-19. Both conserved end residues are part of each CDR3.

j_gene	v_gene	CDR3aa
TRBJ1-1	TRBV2	CASRYTGASNTEAFF
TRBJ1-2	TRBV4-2	CASSREDRGDGYTF
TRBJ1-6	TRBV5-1	CASSQGTASPLHF
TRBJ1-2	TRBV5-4	CASSLGLQGALGYTF
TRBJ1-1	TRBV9	CASSVALRSEAFF
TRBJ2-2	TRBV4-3	CASSQDWAANTGELFF
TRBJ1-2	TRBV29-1	CSVESRYGYTF
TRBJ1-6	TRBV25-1	CASGLEGYNSPLHF
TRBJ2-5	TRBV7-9	CASSNFAGETQYF
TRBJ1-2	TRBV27	CASSLRGSNGYTF
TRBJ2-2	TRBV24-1	CATSDTGLDTGELFF
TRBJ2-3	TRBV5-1	CASSLELAGGTDTQYF
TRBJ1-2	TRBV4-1	CASSQDQVVGSFLGSKFHGYTF
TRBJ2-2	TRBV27	CASRGLAGGLNTGELFF
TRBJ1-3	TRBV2	CASREGGAGNTIYF
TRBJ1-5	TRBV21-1	CASSKRAPGKDGNQPQHF
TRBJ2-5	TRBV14	CASSLRGGAWETQYF
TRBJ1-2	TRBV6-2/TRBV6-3	CASSYAGEGGYTF
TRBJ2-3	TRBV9	CASSPSGGGDTQYF
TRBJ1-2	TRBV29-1	CSAPIGQVDGYTF
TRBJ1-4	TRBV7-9	CASSRSLLATNEKLFF
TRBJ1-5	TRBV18	CASSLMVQADSNQPQHF
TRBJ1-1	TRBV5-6	CASSLEHRGTEAFF
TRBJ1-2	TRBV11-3	CASGGGRAEGYTF